Each of the 7 T cell receptor beta chains below was sequenced from the same sample in a study of blood T cell repertoires in COVID-19. TCRdb's table, derived via immunoSEQ multiplex PCR, lists solely in-frame clones and lacks some. Of around 270,000 clones listed, about 85% are singletons. Material for sequencing was peripheral blood. The origin of the receptors is a human donor with COVID-19, enrolled during active disease. The donor label of this sample is uncertain.

The chain's CDR3 is CASSRQADTQYF. The CDR3 DNA is TGTGCCAGCAGTCGACAGGCAGATACGCAGTATTTT. The J gene is TRBJ2-3, the V gene TRBV6-2 or TRBV6-3; tentative D call: TRBD1 (6 bases). The CDR3 length is 12 residues. The ends were cut back, 5 bases at V and 4 bases at J, with 7 bases in the middle. Germline V gene data show CDR1 as MNHEY and CDR2 as SVGEGT.

This clone was recorded a few times. The gene calls are TRBV10-3 and TRBJ1-2; no clear D gene. V was shortened by 0 bases and J by 3 bases, with 17 bases between the two germline ends. The CDR3 totals 17 residues. Germline V gene lookup returns CDR1 ENHRY and CDR2 SYGVKD. CDR3 sequence: CAISESNWTPGHYGYTF. CDR3 nucleotide sequence: TGTGCCATCAGTGAGTCGAATTGGACTCCCGGGCACTATGGCTACACCTTC.

The chain joins TRBV10-3 to TRBJ2-7; 10 bases match TRBD2. Germline V lookup: CDR1 ENHRY, CDR2 SYGVKD. The length of the CDR3 is 14 residues. Losses at the gene ends were 3 bases for V and 6 bases for J; bases not matched to a gene: 5. The CDR3: CAISEGTSAIEQYF. The CDR3 bases are TGTGCCATCAGTGAAGGGACTAGCGCTATCGAGCAGTACTTC.

This clone is a singleton in its sample. The V and J genes are TRBV18 and TRBJ2-1; 13 bases are a match to TRBD2. This CDR3 contains 17 residues. Germline V CDR1 and CDR2: KGHSH, LQKENI. The junction had 12 bases not matched to a gene; V was cut back by 5 bases and J by 8 bases. The CDR3 bases are TGTGCCAGCTCATTCCGGACTAGCGGGAGTAGTGGGCATGAGCAGTTCTTC. Amino acid sequence: CASSFRTSGSSGHEQFF.

The rearrangement uses TRBV23-1 and TRBJ2-1; 9 nucleotides agree with TRBD2. TRBV23-1 is an open reading frame whose function is uncertain. This CDR3 has 14 amino acids. V lost 8 bases to trimming and J lost 9 bases; unmatched junction nucleotides: 11. This CDR3 is CASPPWGSGGEQFF. CDR3 DNA: TGCGCCAGCCCCCCCTGGGGTAGCGGGGGTGAGCAGTTCTTC.

The count of this clone is one. This sequence joins TRBV9 and TRBJ2-7; 11 bases map to TRBD1. Germline CDR1 SGDLS, CDR2 YYNGEE. The trim removed 3 bases at V and 6 bases at J, leaving 8 bases unmatched. The CDR3 has 15 residues. The CDR3 loop reads CASSGAGTGGREQYF. The CDR3 DNA is TGTGCCAGCAGCGGCGCCGGGACAGGGGGTCGCGAGCAGTACTTC. Full variable domain (outside the CDR3, taken from reference TRBV9 and TRBJ2-7): DSGVTQTPKHLITATGQRVTLRCSPRSGDLSVYWYQQSLDQGLQFLIQYYNGEERAKGNILERFSAQQFPDLHSELNLSSLELGDSALYFCASSGAGTGGREQYFGPGTRLTVT.

The chain uses TRBV2 and TRBJ1-6, with 11 positions matching TRBD1. There are 14 residues in the CDR3. Germline loops: CDR1 SNHLY, CDR2 FYNNEI. The trim removed 4 bases at V and 11 bases at J, leaving 4 bases unmatched. The CDR3 DNA reads as TGTGCCAGCAGTGCCGCGGGACAGGGGGCACCCCTCCACTTT. Its protein product is CASSAAGQGAPLHF.